One and the same sample provided the 22 T cell receptor beta chains below, sequenced in a study of identical twins. TCRdb re-derived calls from the 5' RACE reads in MiXCR, one entry per CDR3 protein. The profile shows 550,000 to 700,000 distinct CDR3 sequences, over 20% of them singletons. These data were also filed under a second study, of T cells expressing NK-cell markers.

Sequencing used PBMCs. The receptors stem from a young woman in good health.

The V and J genes are TRBV15 and TRBJ2-1; 11 bases agree with TRBD1. The trim removed 0 bases at V and 8 bases at J, leaving 9 bases unmatched. The CDR3 sequence is 17 residues long. From germline, CDR1 is LNHNV and CDR2 YYDKDF (reference sequence). The CDR3 sequence: CATSRDGRDRGTDEQFF. The CDR3 region has the DNA TGTGCCACCAGCAGAGATGGACGGGACAGGGGGACCGATGAGCAGTTCTTC. The whole variable domain, filled in from reference TRBV15 and TRBJ2-1, reads DAMVIQNPRYQVTQFGKPVTLSCSQTLNHNVMYWYQQKSSQAPKLLFHYYDKDFNNEADTPDNFQSRRPNTSFCFLDIRSPGLGDTAMYLCATSRDGRDRGTDEQFFGPGTRLTVL.

A few counts support this clonotype. This rearrangement joins TRBV20-1 to TRBJ1-6, with D perhaps TRBD1 (5 bases). The CDR3 contains 14 residues. Germline CDR1 reads DFQATT; CDR2 reads SNEGSKA (reference sequence). The V and J ends lost 0 bases and 6 bases respectively, with 9 bases between them. CDR3 DNA sequence: TGCAGTGCTAGAGAGGGGACTGCTAATTCACCCCTCCACTTT. Translating it yields CSAREGTANSPLHF.

V usage is TRBV3-1 and J usage is TRBJ1-1; 8 bases map to TRBD1. Trimming at V came to 0 bases and at J to 5 bases, leaving 5 bases not matched to a gene. Germline values: CDR1 LGHDT, CDR2 YNNKEL (reference sequence). The CDR3 runs 15 residues. The CDR3 is CASSQDRTGSTEAFF. The CDR3 bases are TGTGCCAGCAGCCAAGATAGGACAGGGTCAACTGAAGCTTTCTTT.

This clonotype appeared a few times. The DNA for the CDR3 is TGCACCCCGCGGGGGACAGATACGCAGTATTTT. Its translation: CTPRGTDTQYF. The chain carries TRBV20-1 and TRBJ2-3; TRBD2 matches 7 bases. This CDR3 is 11 amino acids long. Germline CDR1 and CDR2: DFQATT and SNEGSKA (reference sequence).

This sequence joins TRBV10-3 and TRBJ2-3; D is perhaps TRBD1 or TRBD2 (5 bases each). Trimming left V 11 bases short and J 7 bases short, with 16 bases between. The CDR3 is 12 residues long. The germline V gene has CDR1 ENHRY and CDR2 SYGVKD. The CDR3 DNA reads as TGTGCCGTCGGGGCTGAGGCATATACGCAGTATTTT. This sequence encodes CAVGAEAYTQYF.

In DNA, the CDR3 is TGTGCCAGCACAGGATATAGCAATCAGCCCCAGCATTTT. Translation: CASTGYSNQPQHF. This chain connects TRBV12-3 or TRBV12-4 to TRBJ1-5; the D is unclear. This CDR3 is built from 13 residues. Trimming stripped 7 bases from V and 0 bases from J, with 7 bases between.

The genes are TRBV5-1 and TRBJ2-7; D not resolved. Per the germline V gene, CDR1 is SGHRS and CDR2 is YFSETQ. Trimming pared 0 bases from V and 3 bases from J, leaving 13 bases between. This CDR3 has 15 residues. CDR3 nucleotides: TGCGCCAGCAGCTTGGTAGGTCGCACGTTCTACGAGCAGTACTTC. Translating gives CASSLVGRTFYEQYF.

This clonotype occurred a few times. The chain joins TRBV10-3 to TRBJ2-5; 8 positions agree with TRBD1. Germline-derived CDR1 and CDR2 are ENHRY and SYGVKD. CDR3 size: 13 residues. V was clipped by 6 bases and J by 2 bases; unmatched bases: 2. The CDR3: CAIRTGEQETQYF. CDR3 bases: TGTGCCATCAGGACAGGGGAGCAAGAGACCCAGTACTTC.

The rearrangement links TRBV27 to TRBJ2-1; 8 nucleotides line up with TRBD1. CDR1 and CDR2 from the germline V gene are MNHEY and SMNVEV (reference sequence). The CDR3 is 13 residues long. V dropped 8 bases and J dropped 5; count of bases not matched to a gene: 5. The DNA for the CDR3 is TGTGCCAGCGGGGACAGGCTACACAATGAGCAGTTCTTC. Translation gives CASGDRLHNEQFF.

This clonotype was counted a few times. This chain uses TRBV5-1 with TRBJ2-3; 9 bases map to TRBD1. V gave up 4 bases and J gave up 0 bases; unmatched junction bases: 3. This CDR3 contains 15 residues. The germline gives CDR1 SGHRS, CDR2 YFSETQ. CDR3 sequence reads: CASSTGTGSTDTQYF. The CDR3 DNA follows: TGCGCCAGCAGCACAGGGACAGGGAGCACAGATACGCAGTATTTT.

The gene calls are TRBV2 and TRBJ2-7; D ambiguous. V gave up 8 bases and J gave up 3 bases, with 11 bases separating them. CDR3 length equals 12 residues. The germline gives CDR1 SNHLY, CDR2 FYNNEI. CDR3 residues: CASGFVDYEQYF. The CDR3 nucleotides are TGTGCCAGCGGGTTCGTAGACTACGAGCAGTACTTC.

In this sample, this clonotype turned up a few times. The gene calls are TRBV5-1 and TRBJ2-5, with 7 nucleotides matching TRBD1. Looked up from germline, CDR1 is SGHRS and CDR2 is YFSETQ. The CDR3 contains 15 residues. V lost 2 bases and J lost 4; bases outside the gene matches: 8. CDR3 region: CASSLQGTTVETQYF. The CDR3 DNA sequence: TGCGCCAGCAGCTTACAGGGGACCACCGTAGAGACCCAGTACTTC.

This clonotype showed up just a few times. The chain links TRBV6-2 or TRBV6-3 to TRBJ2-7; a weak D match, TRBD2 (5 bases). The CDR3 has 14 amino acids. Germline CDR1 MNHEY, CDR2 SVGEGT. The V gene lost 0 bases and the J gene lost 2 bases, with 8 bases spanning the gap. The CDR3 nucleotides read TGTGCCAGCAGTTACTCCAGCGGAGCCTACGAGCAGTACTTC. Protein product: CASSYSSGAYEQYF.

The chain carries TRBV5-1 and TRBJ2-3; the match to TRBD1 covers 9 bases. The V segment lost 3 bases and the J segment 5 bases; nucleotides outside the gene matches: 7. The CDR3 is 15 residues long. The germline gives CDR1 SGHRS, CDR2 YFSETQ. Here the CDR3 reads CASSWGQGGIDTQYF. The CDR3 DNA follows: TGCGCCAGCAGCTGGGGACAGGGAGGAATAGATACGCAGTATTTT.

This clonotype was observed many times. This chain uses TRBV6-2 or TRBV6-3 with TRBJ2-1; D may be TRBD1 (5 bases). The CDR3 spans 15 residues. In germline, CDR1 is MNHEY, CDR2 SVGEGT. V lost 5 bases and J lost 4, with 15 bases in between. The DNA of the CDR3 is TGTGCCAGCAGTGCAGGCAGGGTCCTGTACAATGAGCAGTTCTTC. Its translation: CASSAGRVLYNEQFF.

This clonotype was seen a handful of times. The chain employs TRBV4-3 and TRBJ2-7; 7 bases are a match to TRBD2. The CDR3 extends over 15 amino acids. V lost 0 bases, J lost 4 bases, and 6 bases stayed unmatched. Looked up from germline, CDR1 is LGHNA and CDR2 is YSLEER. As DNA, the CDR3 is TGCGCCAGCAGCCAAGAGCGCTCTAGCGGATACGAGCAGTACTTC. It codes for CASSQERSSGYEQYF.

V usage is TRBV12-3 or TRBV12-4 and J usage is TRBJ1-2; weak D call: TRBD1 (5 bases). The CDR3 contains 14 residues. With 6 bases removed from V and 6 bases from J, the gap between germline ends came to 17 bases. The DNA of the CDR3 is TGTGCCAGCAGGGGCGGGGGGGATCCAGATGGCTACACCTTC. This codes for CASRGGGDPDGYTF.

The chain joins TRBV5-5 to TRBJ2-3; unclear D gene. Germline CDR1 is SGHKS and CDR2 is YYEKEE (reference sequence). This CDR3 region has 15 residues. V lost 4 bases to trimming and J lost 2 bases, with 14 bases between them. CDR3 sequence: CASSLAGFLTDTQYF. DNA for the CDR3: TGTGCCAGCAGCCTGGCAGGCTTCCTCACAGATACGCAGTATTTT.

V and J are TRBV7-2 and TRBJ2-7; TRBD2 agrees at 7 bases. After removal of 3 bases from V and 4 bases from J, the junction contained 9 bases not matched to a gene. The germline V gene has CDR1 SGHTA and CDR2 FQGNSA. The CDR3 runs to 15 residues. This CDR3 reads CASSLGGSSGYEQYF. The DNA for the CDR3 is TGTGCCAGCAGCTTGGGCGGGAGTAGCGGTTACGAGCAGTACTTC.

This clonotype was detected only a few times. The chain joins TRBV21-1 to TRBJ2-3; the table's D call TRBD2 went unverified against the DNA. TRBV21-1 counts as a pseudogene. This CDR3 has 16 amino acids. CDR3 loop: CASRGGSSGGADTQYF. The CDR3 bases are TGTGCCAGCAGGGGAGGCTCAAGCGGGGGGGCAGATACGCAGTATTTT.

In this sample, this clonotype turned up many times. The chain combines TRBV27 with TRBJ2-2; 9 bases are a match to TRBD1. Germline lookup yields CDR1 MNHEY and CDR2 SMNVEV (reference sequence). The CDR3 loop spans 14 amino acids. V was clipped by 5 bases and J by 6 bases; unmatched bases: 4. CDR3: CASSLTGGAGELFF. CDR3 nucleotide sequence: TGTGCCAGCAGTCTGACAGGGGGGGCCGGGGAGCTGTTTTTT.

This clonotype has just a few counts. This chain links TRBV7-9 with TRBJ2-7; D may be TRBD2 (7 bases). The CDR3 contains 15 residues. Trimming took off 1 base at V and 7 bases at J, with 17 bases between the two ends. From germline, CDR1 is SEHNR and CDR2 FQNEAQ (reference sequence). This CDR3 is CASSLVSRGGKEQYF. In DNA, the CDR3 is TGTGCCAGCAGCTTAGTTTCGAGGGGGGGGAAGGAGCAGTACTTC.